The 17 T cell receptor beta chains in this list originate from one sample, sequenced in a study of T cells in Graves' hyperthyroidism and ophthalmopathy. TCR beta CDR3 sequences were amplified from RNA transcripts. Using the HTBI primer set, a first-round RT-PCR was run on the TCR CDR3. Via MiXCR, TCRdb re-called the multiplex PCR reads, giving one row per CDR3 protein. This repertoire shows 450,000 to 700,000 distinct CDR3 sequences, just over 45% found once; its top ten account for around a fifth. Input material: peripheral blood or thyroid tissue (not recorded which). The receptors come from an adult woman with Graves' disease, either hyperthyroidism or ophthalmopathy (not recorded which).

V and J are TRBV7-9 and TRBJ2-7; 11 nucleotides align to TRBD1. V lost 4 bases to trimming and J lost 5 bases; unmatched junction nucleotides: 4. This CDR3 spans 14 amino acids. CDR1 is SEHNR, CDR2 FQNEAQ, per germline (reference sequence). The DNA of the CDR3 is TGTGCCAGCAGCTCCGGGACAGGGGGAGACGAGCAGTACTTC. This encodes CASSSGTGGDEQYF.

This clonotype was seen only a few times. The V gene is TRBV10-3, the J gene TRBJ2-5, with D possibly being TRBD1 or TRBD2 (5 bases each). The CDR3 length is 19 residues. The V end was cut by 8 bases, the J end by 4 bases, with 32 bases between. Germline loops: CDR1 ENHRY, CDR2 SYGVKD. CDR3 loop: CAIRSASSLESGTRETQYF. As DNA, the CDR3 is TGTGCCATCCGTAGCGCCAGCAGCTTGGAGTCCGGGACCCGAGAGACCCAGTACTTC.

The chain couples TRBV13 to TRBJ2-7; D is ambiguous. Germline V gene lookup returns CDR1 PRHDT and CDR2 FYEKMQ (reference sequence). Trimming removed 5 bases from V and 5 bases from J, with 13 bases in between. The CDR3 has 13 residues. The CDR3 loop reads CASSLELQNEQYF. The CDR3 coding sequence is TGTGCCAGCAGCCTTGAACTCCAGAACGAGCAGTACTTC.

This clonotype has at least ten counts. The rearrangement joins TRBV7-8 to TRBJ1-1, with 7 bases aligning to TRBD1. The V gene end was trimmed by 5 bases and the J gene end by 3 bases; junction bases not matched to a gene: 9. CDR1 and CDR2 (germline): SGHVS, FQNEAQ. There are 15 residues in the CDR3. The CDR3 DNA is TGTGCCAGCAGCGCCCACGGACAGGCCCACACTGAAGCTTTCTTT. Protein: CASSAHGQAHTEAFF.

This clonotype was counted ten times or more. This chain connects TRBV28 to TRBJ2-5; D not resolved. Germline V gene data show CDR1 as MDHEN and CDR2 as SYDVKM. Trimming left V 3 bases short and J 2 bases short, with 7 bases between. The CDR3 sequence is 13 residues long. The CDR3 region has the DNA TGTGCCAGCAGTTTCGGTGATCAAGAGACCCAGTACTTC. Translated: CASSFGDQETQYF. Full variable domain (missing parts from reference TRBV28 and TRBJ2-5): DVKVTQSSRYLVKRTGEKVFLECVQDMDHENMFWYRQDPGLGLRLIYFSYDVKMKEKGDIPEGYSVSREKKERFSLILESASTNQTSMYLCASSFGDQETQYFGPGTRLLVL.

This clonotype was counted many times. This chain links TRBV18 with TRBJ1-2; D is unresolved. The V and J ends lost 3 bases and 2 bases respectively, with 7 bases between them. This CDR3 contains 13 residues. The germline gives CDR1 KGHSH, CDR2 LQKENI. The CDR3 is CASSPHANYGYTF. The CDR3 nucleotides are TGTGCCAGCTCACCGCACGCAAACTATGGCTACACCTTC.

Ten or more counts support this clonotype. The rearrangement uses TRBV5-1 and TRBJ2-2; 7 nucleotides agree with TRBD2. The CDR3 sequence is 14 residues long. Germline V gene lookup returns CDR1 SGHRS and CDR2 YFSETQ. The V segment lost 4 bases and the J segment 3 bases; nucleotides outside the gene matches: 3. CDR3 in DNA: TGCGCCAGCAGCGTTACTAGCGACACCGGGGAGCTGTTTTTT. Its protein product is CASSVTSDTGELFF.

The chain has TRBV6-1 and TRBJ2-6; tentatively, D is TRBD1 (6 bases). V was cut by 1 base and J by 4 bases, with 8 bases left in between. Germline CDR1 is MNHNS and CDR2 is SASEGT. This CDR3 is 15 amino acids long. This CDR3 reads CASSEDRAGANVLTF. DNA for the CDR3: TGTGCCAGCAGTGAAGACAGGGCCGGGGCCAACGTCCTGACTTTC.

This clonotype was counted at least ten times. V is TRBV7-9 and J is TRBJ1-5; D is possibly TRBD1 (6 bases). The V end lost 1 base, the J end lost 6 bases, and 10 bases lay between the germline ends. CDR1 and CDR2 (germline): SEHNR, FQNEAQ (reference sequence). The CDR3 runs 14 residues. The CDR3 loop is CASSLGQDGQPQHF. CDR3 DNA sequence: TGTGCCAGCAGCTTAGGACAGGATGGTCAGCCCCAGCATTTT.

This clonotype has a handful of counts. This rearrangement joins TRBV6-5 to TRBJ2-7; 8 bases map to TRBD2. Germline V CDR1 and CDR2: MNHEY, SVGAGI. The CDR3 extends over 14 amino acids. The J segment lost 4 bases and the V segment lost 5 bases, leaving 7 bases of the junction unmatched. Written as DNA, the CDR3 is TGTGCCAGCAGTGAACTAGGACTAGCTTACGAGCAGTACTTC. It yields the protein CASSELGLAYEQYF.

Worth noting for this clonotype: Relative to the germline gene, one junction end is altered; a read error may explain this. V usage is TRBV7-9 and J usage is TRBJ2-7; maybe TRBD1 (6 bases). The CDR3 contains 13 residues. In germline, CDR1 is SEHNR, CDR2 FQNEAQ (reference sequence). The CDR3 DNA sequence: TGTGCCAGCAGCTCGACGAAAAGACAGGCCCCCGACTTC. As protein: CASSSTKRQAPDF. The whole variable domain, filled in from reference TRBV7-9 and TRBJ2-7, reads DTGVSQNPRHKITKRGQNVTFRCDPISEHNRLYWYRQTLGQGPEFLTYFQNEAQLEKSRLLSDRFSAERPKGSFSTLEIQRTEQGDSAMYLCASSSTKRQAPDFGPGTRLTVT.

The CDR3 loop is CSARAFTGQTFNTEAFF. The CDR3 DNA is TGCAGTGCTAGAGCGTTTACGGGCCAAACGTTTAACACTGAAGCTTTCTTT. The genes are TRBV20-1 and TRBJ1-1; D gene uncertain. Germline V gene lookup returns CDR1 DFQATT and CDR2 SNEGSKA (reference sequence). V lost 1 base, J lost 2 bases, and 20 bases lay in between. The CDR3 consists of 17 residues.

The chain's CDR3 is CASLVRWGTNTEAFF. CDR3 DNA: TGTGCCAGTCTCGTCCGTTGGGGTACCAACACTGAAGCTTTCTTT. J is TRBJ1-1 and V is TRBV19; D is unclear. The V gene lost 8 bases and the J gene lost 2 bases, with 18 bases spanning the gap. Germline-derived CDR1 and CDR2 are LNHDA and SQIVND (reference sequence). The CDR3 spans 15 residues.

The genes are TRBV29-1 and TRBJ1-1; D is ambiguous. Looked up from germline, CDR1 is SQVTM and CDR2 is ANQGSEA. V was pared by 3 bases and J by 6 bases, with 8 bases between. This CDR3 has 11 residues. CDR3 coding DNA: TGCAGCGTTGACCCGGGCCCTGAAGCTTTCTTT. This translates into CSVDPGPEAFF.

The V call is TRBV2, the J call TRBJ1-2; 7 bases are shared with TRBD1. Germline V gives CDR1 SNHLY, CDR2 FYNNEI. CDR3 length equals 13 residues. Losses at the gene ends were 6 bases for V and 4 bases for J; bases not matched to a gene: 5. The CDR3 protein is CASRDRTLYGYTF. CDR3 DNA: TGTGCCAGCAGGGACAGGACTCTCTATGGCTACACCTTC.

This chain's CDR3 is CASSELGRNQPQHF. DNA of the CDR3: TGTGCCAGCAGTGAACTTGGGCGGAATCAGCCCCAGCATTTT. This rearrangement joins TRBV25-1 to TRBJ1-5; D is undetermined. Trimming removed 2 bases from V and 4 bases from J, with 9 bases in between. Germline V gene data show CDR1 as MGHDK and CDR2 as SYGVNS. The CDR3 runs to 14 residues.

The chain is built from TRBV15 and TRBJ2-3; D is undetermined. CDR3 length: 14 residues. V gave up 5 bases and J gave up 4 bases, with 13 bases separating them. Germline V gene data show CDR1 as LNHNV and CDR2 as YYDKDF (reference sequence). CDR3 sequence (DNA): TGTGCCACCAGCCCAAATTTACCCGCAGATACGCAGTATTTT. Translation gives CATSPNLPADTQYF. The full variable domain, rest sourced from reference TRBV15 and TRBJ2-3, is DAMVIQNPRYQVTQFGKPVTLSCSQTLNHNVMYWYQQKSSQAPKLLFHYYDKDFNNEADTPDNFQSRRPNTSFCFLDIRSPGLGDTAMYLCATSPNLPADTQYFGPGTRLTVL.